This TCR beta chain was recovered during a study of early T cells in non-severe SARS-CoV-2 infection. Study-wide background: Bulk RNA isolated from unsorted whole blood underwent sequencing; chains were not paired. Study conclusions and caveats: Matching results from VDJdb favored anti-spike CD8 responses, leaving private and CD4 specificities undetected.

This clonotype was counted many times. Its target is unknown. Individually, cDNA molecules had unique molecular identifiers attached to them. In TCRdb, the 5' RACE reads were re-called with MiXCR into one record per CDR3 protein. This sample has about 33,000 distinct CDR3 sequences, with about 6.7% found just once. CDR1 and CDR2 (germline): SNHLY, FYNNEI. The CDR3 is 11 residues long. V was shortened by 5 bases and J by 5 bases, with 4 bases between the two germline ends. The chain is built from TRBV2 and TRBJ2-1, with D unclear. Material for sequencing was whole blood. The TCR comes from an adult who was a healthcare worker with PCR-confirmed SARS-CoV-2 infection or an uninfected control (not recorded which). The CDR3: CASSPDNEQFF. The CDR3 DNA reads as TGTGCCAGCAGTCCTGACAATGAGCAGTTCTTC.